This TCR beta chain comes out of a study of spatial heterogeneity in lung cancer. The germline CDR1 and CDR2 sequences are MNHNS and SASEGT. This CDR3 region has 15 residues. Trimming removed 7 bases from V and 7 bases from J; junction bases left unmatched: 7. Individual TCR cDNA molecules each bore their own unique molecular identifier. In TCRdb, the 5' RACE reads were re-called with MiXCR into one record per CDR3 protein. The sample records around 24,000 distinct CDR3 sequences, 7% being singletons. This clonotype showed up just a few times. As for time point: sample taken at primary tumor resection.

The chain carries TRBV6-1 and TRBJ1-6; TRBD1 matches 10 bases. Sequenced here: PBMCs, sampled at surgery. This TCR came from a male donor with early-stage non-small cell lung cancer. CDR3 DNA sequence: TGTGCCAGCACACTAAAGGGACAGGGGAATTCACCCCTCCACTTT. This sequence encodes CASTLKGQGNSPLHF.